These 3 T cell receptor beta chains were all obtained from the same sample, sequenced in a study of tumor-infiltrating lymphocytes in primary liver carcinoma (dated by TCRdb to about 2017). Without any cell sorting, total RNA and DNA were extracted together from approximately 22-30 mg of bulk tissue using the AllPrep DNA/RNA mini kit. TCRdb shows the sequencer as Illumina HiSeq 2500. Using a constant-region primer and ProtoScript II reverse transcriptase, TCRbeta-specific cDNA was reverse-transcribed from approximately 0.55 ug total RNA. The TCRbeta libraries were prepared through three rounds of nested multiplex PCR following a slightly modified ARM-PCR procedure. Multiplex TRBV1-TRBV30 forward primers and a Cbeta reverse primer were used in the first two PCR rounds, each of which was run for around 9 cycles. TCRdb reanalyzed the raw reads on its own, using fastp at Q25 for trimming and MiXCR for clone calling, and kept in-frame beta chains. CDR3 protein sequences are deduplicated, and each keeps its most common genes and DNA. The sample table holds 100,000 to 150,000 distinct CDR3 sequences, of which 64% were seen once. More than 7% of the sample belongs to the ten largest clones.

Material: liver tumor tissue from sampling region 3. What this sample's cell subset or site label stands for: tumor region T3, left-lateral pole. Source of these receptors: a woman aged 55-69 years with primary liver carcinoma and hepatitis B virus infection.

As concerns this clonotype: No conserved phenylalanine or tryptophan ends this CDR3, so it is likely a read error. The V and J genes are TRBV7-9 and TRBJ1-1, with 8 bases fitting TRBD1. Germline V lookup: CDR1 SEHNR, CDR2 FQNEAQ (reference sequence). CDR3 length equals 14 residues. Trimming at V came to 2 bases and at J to 8 bases, leaving 7 bases not matched to a gene. The CDR3 nucleotides read TGTGCCAGCAGCTTACCCCAGGGGGCGGCGGAAGCTTTCGTA. It translates to CASSLPQGAAEAFV.

This clonotype came up many times. The V call is TRBV6-1, the J call TRBJ1-5, with D possibly matching TRBD1 (6 bases). The CDR3 totals 14 residues. Germline assignment: CDR1 MNHNS and CDR2 SASEGT. V lost 4 bases and J lost 4, with 11 bases in between. The CDR3: CASSAGAGNQPQHF. The CDR3 DNA reads as TGTGCCAGCAGTGCGGGGGCAGGGAATCAGCCCCAGCATTTT.

The gene calls are TRBV11-2 and TRBJ2-2; possible D gene TRBD2, 6 bases. Germline values: CDR1 SGHAT, CDR2 FQNNGV. The ends were cut back, 7 bases at V and 1 base at J, with 19 bases in the middle. This CDR3 is 17 amino acids long. CDR3 nucleotides: TGTGCCAGCAACCTAGTGGGGGGAGCGAGGAACACCGGGGAGCTGTTTTTT. It encodes CASNLVGGARNTGELFF.